This T cell receptor (beta chain) was sequenced during a study of T-cell memory formation after mild COVID-19. Overall study context: TCR clusters were largely donor specific.

TCRdb called the 5' RACE reads again in MiXCR, with one record for every CDR3 protein. The sample consists of over 12,000 distinct CDR3 sequences, roughly a fifth of them appearing once. Overall study findings and caveats: Unconfirmed was the SARS-CoV-2 specificity of second-wave clones that peaked on day 37. Memory from before infection featured some responding clones, which suggests cross-reactive memory joined. CD4/CD8 balance characterized clones contracting day 15 to 85, and CD4+ skew characterized later expanders.

Per germline, CDR1 SNHLY and CDR2 FYNNEI. This CDR3 region has 15 residues. Trimming left V 2 bases short and J 0 bases short, with 10 bases between. This clonotype has ten or more counts. What it recognizes is unknown. Sequenced: PBMCs or a T cell subset sorted from them (not recorded which). The source is a man younger than 35 who had mild COVID-19 (a few samples of this study predate the infection). Cell type and time point are not known. V is TRBV2 and J is TRBJ1-1, with a weak D call TRBD1 (6 bases). CDR3 in DNA: TGTGCCAGCAGTGAAACCGGACAGATGAACACTGAAGCTTTCTTT. It is translated as CASSETGQMNTEAFF.